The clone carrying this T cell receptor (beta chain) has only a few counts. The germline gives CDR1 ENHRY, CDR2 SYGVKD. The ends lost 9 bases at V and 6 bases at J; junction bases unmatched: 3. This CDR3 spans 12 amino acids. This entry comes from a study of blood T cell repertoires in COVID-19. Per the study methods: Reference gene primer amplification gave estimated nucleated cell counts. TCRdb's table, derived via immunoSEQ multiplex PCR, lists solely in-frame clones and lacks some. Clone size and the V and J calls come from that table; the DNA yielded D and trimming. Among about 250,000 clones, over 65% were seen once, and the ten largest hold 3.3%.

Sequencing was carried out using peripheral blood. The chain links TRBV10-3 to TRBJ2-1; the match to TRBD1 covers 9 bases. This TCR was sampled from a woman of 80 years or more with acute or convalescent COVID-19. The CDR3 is CAISQGANEQFF. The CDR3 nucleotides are TGTGCCATTTCACAGGGGGCCAATGAGCAGTTCTTC.